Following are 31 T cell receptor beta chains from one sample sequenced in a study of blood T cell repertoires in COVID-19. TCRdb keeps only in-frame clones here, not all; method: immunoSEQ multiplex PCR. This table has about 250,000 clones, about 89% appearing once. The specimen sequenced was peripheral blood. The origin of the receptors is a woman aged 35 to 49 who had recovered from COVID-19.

This CDR3 is CAWSVLVSTGELFF. In nucleotides, the CDR3 is TGTGCCTGGAGTGTACTAGTCTCCACCGGGGAGCTGTTTTTT. V usage is TRBV30 and J usage is TRBJ2-2, with a weak D call TRBD2 (5 bases). CDR3 length: 14 residues. CDR1 and CDR2 (germline): GTSNPN, SVGIG (reference sequence). V lost 0 bases to trimming and J lost 4 bases, with 9 bases between them.

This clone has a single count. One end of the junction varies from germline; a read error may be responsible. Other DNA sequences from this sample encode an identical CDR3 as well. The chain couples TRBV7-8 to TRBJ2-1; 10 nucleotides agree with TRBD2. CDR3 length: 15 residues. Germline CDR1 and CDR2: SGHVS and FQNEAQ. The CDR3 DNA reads TGTGCCAGCAGTTTAGCGGGAGGCACTTACAATGAGCAGTTCTTC. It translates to CASSLAGGTYNEQFF. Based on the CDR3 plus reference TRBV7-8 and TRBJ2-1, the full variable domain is GAGVSQSPRYKVAKRGQDVALRCDPISGHVSLFWYQQALGQGPEFLTYFQNEAQLDKSGLPSDRFFAERPEGSVSTLKIQRTQQEDSAVYLCASSLAGGTYNEQFFGPGTRLTVL.

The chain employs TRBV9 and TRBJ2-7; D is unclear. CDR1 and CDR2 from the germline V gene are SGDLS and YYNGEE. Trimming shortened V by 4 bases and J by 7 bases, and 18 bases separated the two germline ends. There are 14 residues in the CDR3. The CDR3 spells CASSPGLTLGEQYF. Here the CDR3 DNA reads TGTGCCAGCAGCCCCGGGTTAACGCTTGGGGAGCAGTACTTC. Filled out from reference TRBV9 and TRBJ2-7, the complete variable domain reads DSGVTQTPKHLITATGQRVTLRCSPRSGDLSVYWYQQSLDQGLQFLIQYYNGEERAKGNILERFSAQQFPDLHSELNLSSLELGDSALYFCASSPGLTLGEQYFGPGTRLTVT.

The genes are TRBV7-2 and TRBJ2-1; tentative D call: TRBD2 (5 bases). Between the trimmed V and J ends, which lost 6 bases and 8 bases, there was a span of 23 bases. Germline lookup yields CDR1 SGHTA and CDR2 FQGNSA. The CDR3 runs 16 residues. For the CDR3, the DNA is TGTGCCAGCAGTCCCGTCGGCGGGTCGAAGGGCCATGAGCAGTTCTTC. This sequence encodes CASSPVGGSKGHEQFF.

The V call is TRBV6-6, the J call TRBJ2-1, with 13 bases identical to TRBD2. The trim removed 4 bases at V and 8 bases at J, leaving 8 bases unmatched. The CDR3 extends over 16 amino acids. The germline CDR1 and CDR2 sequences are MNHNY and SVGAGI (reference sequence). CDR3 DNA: TGTGCCAGCAGTTTGGGACTAGCGGGGCTCCTACATGAGCAGTTCTTC. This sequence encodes CASSLGLAGLLHEQFF.

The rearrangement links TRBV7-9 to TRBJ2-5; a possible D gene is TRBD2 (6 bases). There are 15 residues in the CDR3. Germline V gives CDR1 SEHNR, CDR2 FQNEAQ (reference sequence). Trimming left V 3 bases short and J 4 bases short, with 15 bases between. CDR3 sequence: CASSFSWGTPETQYF. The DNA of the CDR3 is TGTGCCAGCAGCTTCAGCTGGGGGACTCCAGAGACCCAGTACTTC. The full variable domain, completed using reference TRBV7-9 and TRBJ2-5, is DTGVSQNPRHKITKRGQNVTFRCDPISEHNRLYWYRQTLGQGPEFLTYFQNEAQLEKSRLLSDRFSAERPKGSFSTLEIQRTEQGDSAMYLCASSFSWGTPETQYFGPGTRLLVL.

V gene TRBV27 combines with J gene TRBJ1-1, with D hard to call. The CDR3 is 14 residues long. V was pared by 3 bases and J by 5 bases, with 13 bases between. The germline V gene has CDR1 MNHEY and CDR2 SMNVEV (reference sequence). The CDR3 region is CASSFRAMRTEAFF. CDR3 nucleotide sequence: TGTGCCAGCAGTTTTAGAGCGATGCGGACTGAAGCTTTCTTT.

The CDR3: CASSYGQGEDYGYTF. CDR3 coding DNA: TGTGCCAGCAGTTACGGACAGGGGGAAGACTATGGCTACACCTTC. V usage is TRBV5-6 and J usage is TRBJ1-2; 10 bases fit TRBD1. The CDR3 runs to 15 residues. Trimming took 5 bases from V and 3 from J; bases not matched to a gene: 7. CDR1 and CDR2 (germline): SGHDT, YYEEEE.

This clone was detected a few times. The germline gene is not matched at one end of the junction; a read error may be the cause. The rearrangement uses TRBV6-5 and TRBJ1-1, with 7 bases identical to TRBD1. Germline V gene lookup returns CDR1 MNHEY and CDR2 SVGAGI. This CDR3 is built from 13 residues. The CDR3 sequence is CASKKTGNAEAFF. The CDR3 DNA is TGTGCCAGCAAAAAGACAGGGAACGCTGAAGCTTTCTTT.

The CDR3 DNA follows: TGTGCCAGCAGGCAGGAGCGGTTCACCGGGGAGCTGTTTTTT. As protein: CASRQERFTGELFF. The chain combines TRBV6-5 with TRBJ2-2; weak D call: TRBD2 (5 bases). CDR3 length: 14 amino acids. V gave up 6 bases and J gave up 4 bases, with 12 bases separating them. Germline CDR1 and CDR2: MNHEY and SVGAGI.

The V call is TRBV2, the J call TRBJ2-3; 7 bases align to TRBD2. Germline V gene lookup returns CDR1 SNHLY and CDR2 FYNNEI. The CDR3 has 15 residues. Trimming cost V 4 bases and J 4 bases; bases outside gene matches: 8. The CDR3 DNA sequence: TGTGCCAGCAGTGGCCGGACTAGTGCCGCAGATACGCAGTATTTT. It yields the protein CASSGRTSAADTQYF.

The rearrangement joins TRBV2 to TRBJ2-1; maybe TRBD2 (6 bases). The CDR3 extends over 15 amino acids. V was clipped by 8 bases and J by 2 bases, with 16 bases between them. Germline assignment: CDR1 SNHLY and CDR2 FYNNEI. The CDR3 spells CASGTGTFTYNEQFF. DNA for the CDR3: TGTGCCAGCGGAACCGGGACTTTCACCTACAATGAGCAGTTCTTC.

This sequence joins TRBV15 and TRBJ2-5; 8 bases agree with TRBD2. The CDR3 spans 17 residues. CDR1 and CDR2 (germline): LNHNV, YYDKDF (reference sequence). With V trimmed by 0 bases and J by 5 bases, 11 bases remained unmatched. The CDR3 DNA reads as TGTGCCACCAGCAGAGATCTGGGCAGCGGGAGTGCGGAGACCCAGTACTTC. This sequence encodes CATSRDLGSGSAETQYF.

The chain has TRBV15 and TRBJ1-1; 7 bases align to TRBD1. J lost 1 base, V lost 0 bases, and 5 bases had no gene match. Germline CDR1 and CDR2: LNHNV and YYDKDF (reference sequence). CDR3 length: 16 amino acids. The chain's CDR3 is CATSREYGTANTEAFF. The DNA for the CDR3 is TGTGCCACCAGCAGAGAGTACGGGACAGCGAACACTGAAGCTTTCTTT. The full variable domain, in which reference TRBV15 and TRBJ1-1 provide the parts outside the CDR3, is DAMVIQNPRYQVTQFGKPVTLSCSQTLNHNVMYWYQQKSSQAPKLLFHYYDKDFNNEADTPDNFQSRRPNTSFCFLDIRSPGLGDTAMYLCATSREYGTANTEAFFGQGTRLTVV.

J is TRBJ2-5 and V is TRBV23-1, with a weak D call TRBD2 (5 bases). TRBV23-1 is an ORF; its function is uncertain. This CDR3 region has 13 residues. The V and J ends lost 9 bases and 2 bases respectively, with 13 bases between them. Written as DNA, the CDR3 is TGCGCCAGACCGCATCGGGGTCAAGAGACCCAGTACTTC. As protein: CARPHRGQETQYF.

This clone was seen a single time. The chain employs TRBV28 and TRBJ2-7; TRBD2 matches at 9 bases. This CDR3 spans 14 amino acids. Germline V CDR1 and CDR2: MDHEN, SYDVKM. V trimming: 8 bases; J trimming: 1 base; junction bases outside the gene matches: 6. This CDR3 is CASGLAGESYEQYF. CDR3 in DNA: TGTGCCAGCGGCTTAGCGGGAGAATCCTACGAGCAGTACTTC.

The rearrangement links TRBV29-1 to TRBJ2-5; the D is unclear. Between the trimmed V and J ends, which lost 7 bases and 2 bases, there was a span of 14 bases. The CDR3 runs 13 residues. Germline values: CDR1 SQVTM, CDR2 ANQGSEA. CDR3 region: CSASSTSQETQYF. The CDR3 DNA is TGCAGCGCATCCTCGACAAGTCAAGAGACCCAGTACTTC.

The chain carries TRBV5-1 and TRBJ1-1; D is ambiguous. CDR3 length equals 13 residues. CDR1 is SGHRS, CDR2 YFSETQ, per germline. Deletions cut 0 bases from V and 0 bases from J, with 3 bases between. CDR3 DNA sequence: TGCGCCAGCAGCTTGGATATGAACACTGAAGCTTTCTTT. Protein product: CASSLDMNTEAFF.

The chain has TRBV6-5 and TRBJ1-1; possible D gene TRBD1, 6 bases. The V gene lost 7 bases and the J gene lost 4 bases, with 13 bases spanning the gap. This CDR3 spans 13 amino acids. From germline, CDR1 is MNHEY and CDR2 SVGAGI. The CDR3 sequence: CASTGQLLTEAFF. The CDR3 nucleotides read TGTGCCAGCACCGGACAGCTCCTCACTGAAGCTTTCTTT.

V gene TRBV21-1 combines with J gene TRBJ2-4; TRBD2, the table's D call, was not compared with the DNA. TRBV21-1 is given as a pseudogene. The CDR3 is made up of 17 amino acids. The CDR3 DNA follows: TGTGCCAGCAGCAATTTAGGAGGGCAAATAGCCAAAAACATTCAGTACTTC. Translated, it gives CASSNLGGQIAKNIQYF.

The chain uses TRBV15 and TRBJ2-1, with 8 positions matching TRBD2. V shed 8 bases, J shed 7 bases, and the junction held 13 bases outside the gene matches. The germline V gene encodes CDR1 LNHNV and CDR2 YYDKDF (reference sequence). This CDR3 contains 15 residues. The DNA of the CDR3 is TGTGCCACCGTCGGCTTGGGCGGGGGGCCTAATGAGCAGTTCTTC. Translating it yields CATVGLGGGPNEQFF.

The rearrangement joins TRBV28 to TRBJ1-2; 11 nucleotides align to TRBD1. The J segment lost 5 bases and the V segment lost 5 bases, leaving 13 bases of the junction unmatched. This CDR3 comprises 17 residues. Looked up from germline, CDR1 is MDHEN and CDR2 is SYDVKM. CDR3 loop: CASSTGQGAVSLYGYTF. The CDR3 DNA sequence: TGTGCCAGCAGTACCGGACAGGGGGCGGTATCTTTATATGGCTACACCTTC.

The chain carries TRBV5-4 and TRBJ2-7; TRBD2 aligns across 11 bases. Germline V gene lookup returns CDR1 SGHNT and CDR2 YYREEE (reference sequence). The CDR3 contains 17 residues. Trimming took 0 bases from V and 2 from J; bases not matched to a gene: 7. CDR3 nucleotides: TGTGCCAGCAGCTTGGCTTCCGGACTAGCGGGTCCCTACGAGCAGTACTTC. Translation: CASSLASGLAGPYEQYF.

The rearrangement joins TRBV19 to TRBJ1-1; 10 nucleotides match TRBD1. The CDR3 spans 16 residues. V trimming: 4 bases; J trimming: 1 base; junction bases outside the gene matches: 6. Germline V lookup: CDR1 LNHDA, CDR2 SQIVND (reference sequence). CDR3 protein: CASSTRQGARNTEAFF. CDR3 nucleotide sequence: TGTGCCAGTAGTACCCGACAGGGGGCGAGGAACACTGAAGCTTTCTTT.

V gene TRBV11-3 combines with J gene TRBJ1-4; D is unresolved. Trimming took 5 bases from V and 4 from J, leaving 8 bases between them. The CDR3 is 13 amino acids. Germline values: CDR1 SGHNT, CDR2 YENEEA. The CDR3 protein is CASSPTVNEKLFF. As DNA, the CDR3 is TGTGCCAGCAGCCCAACGGTTAATGAAAAACTGTTTTTT. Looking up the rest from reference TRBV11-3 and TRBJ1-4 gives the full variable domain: EAGVVQSPRYKIIEKKQPVAFWCNPISGHNTLYWYLQNLGQGPELLIRYENEEAVDDSQLPKDRFSAERLKGVDSTLKIQPAELGDSAVYLCASSPTVNEKLFFGSGTQLSVL.

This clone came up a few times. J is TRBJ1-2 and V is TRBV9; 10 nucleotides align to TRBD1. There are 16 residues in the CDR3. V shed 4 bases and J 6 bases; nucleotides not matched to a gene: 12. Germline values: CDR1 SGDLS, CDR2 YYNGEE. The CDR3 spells CASSQGQGRPTNGYTF. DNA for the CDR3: TGTGCCAGCAGCCAGGGACAGGGGAGACCGACTAATGGCTACACCTTC.

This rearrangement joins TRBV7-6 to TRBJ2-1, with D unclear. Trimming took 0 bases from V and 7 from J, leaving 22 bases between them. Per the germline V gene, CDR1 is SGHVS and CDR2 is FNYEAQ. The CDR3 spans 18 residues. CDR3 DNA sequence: TGTGCCAGCAGCTTAGCCGGCGGATCCCAATACCTCCGGAATGAGCAGTTCTTC. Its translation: CASSLAGGSQYLRNEQFF.

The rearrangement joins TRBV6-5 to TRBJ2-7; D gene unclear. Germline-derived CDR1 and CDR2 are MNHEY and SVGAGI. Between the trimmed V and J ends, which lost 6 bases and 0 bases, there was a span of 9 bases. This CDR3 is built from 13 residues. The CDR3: CASRLSGSYEQYF. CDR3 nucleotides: TGTGCCAGCAGACTGAGTGGCTCCTACGAGCAGTACTTC.

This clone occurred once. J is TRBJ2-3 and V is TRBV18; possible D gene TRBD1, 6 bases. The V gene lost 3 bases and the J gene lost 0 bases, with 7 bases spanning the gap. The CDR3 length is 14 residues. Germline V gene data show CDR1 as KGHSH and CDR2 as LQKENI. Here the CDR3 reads CASSPQGSTDTQYF. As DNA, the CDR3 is TGTGCCAGCTCACCTCAGGGGAGCACAGATACGCAGTATTTT. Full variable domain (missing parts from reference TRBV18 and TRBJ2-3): NAGVMQNPRHLVRRRGQEARLRCSPMKGHSHVYWYRQLPEEGLKFMVYLQKENIIDESGMPKERFSAEFPKEGPSILRIQQVVRGDSAAYFCASSPQGSTDTQYFGPGTRLTVL.

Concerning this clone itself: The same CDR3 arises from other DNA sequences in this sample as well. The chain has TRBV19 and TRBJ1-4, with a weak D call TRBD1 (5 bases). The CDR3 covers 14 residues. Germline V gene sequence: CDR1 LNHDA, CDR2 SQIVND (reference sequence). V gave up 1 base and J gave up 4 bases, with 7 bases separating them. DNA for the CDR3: TGTGCCAGTAGTATAGGGCAGGGTAATGAAAAACTGTTTTTT. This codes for CASSIGQGNEKLFF.

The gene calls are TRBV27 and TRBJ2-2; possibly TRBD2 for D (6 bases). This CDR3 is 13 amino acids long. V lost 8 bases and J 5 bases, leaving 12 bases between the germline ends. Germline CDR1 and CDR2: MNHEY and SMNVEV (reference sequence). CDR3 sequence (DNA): TGTGCCAGCCGGGACTTGATTACCGGGGAGCTGTTTTTT. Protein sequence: CASRDLITGELFF.